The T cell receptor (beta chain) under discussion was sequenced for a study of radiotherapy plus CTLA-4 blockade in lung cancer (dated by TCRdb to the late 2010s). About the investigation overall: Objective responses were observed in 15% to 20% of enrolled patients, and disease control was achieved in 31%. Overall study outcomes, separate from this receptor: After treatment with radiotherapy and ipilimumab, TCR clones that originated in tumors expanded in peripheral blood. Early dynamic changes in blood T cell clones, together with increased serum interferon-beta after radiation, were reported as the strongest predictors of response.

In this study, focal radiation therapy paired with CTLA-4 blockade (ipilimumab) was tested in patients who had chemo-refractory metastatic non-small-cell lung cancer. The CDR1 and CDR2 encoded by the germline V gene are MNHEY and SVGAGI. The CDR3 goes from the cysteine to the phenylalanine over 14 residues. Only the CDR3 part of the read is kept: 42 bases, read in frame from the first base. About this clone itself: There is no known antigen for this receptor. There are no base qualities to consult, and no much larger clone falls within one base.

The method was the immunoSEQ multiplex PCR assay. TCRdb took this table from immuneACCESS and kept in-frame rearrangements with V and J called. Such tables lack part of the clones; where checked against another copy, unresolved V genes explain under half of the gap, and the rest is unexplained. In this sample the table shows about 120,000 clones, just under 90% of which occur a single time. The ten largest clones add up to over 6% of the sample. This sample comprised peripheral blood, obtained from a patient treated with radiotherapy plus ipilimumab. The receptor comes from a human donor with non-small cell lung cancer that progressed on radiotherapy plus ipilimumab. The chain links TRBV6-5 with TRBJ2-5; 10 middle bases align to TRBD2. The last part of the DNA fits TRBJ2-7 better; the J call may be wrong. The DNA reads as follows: TGTGCCAGCAGCCGCCAGCGGGAGGGCCACGAGCAGTACTTC. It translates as CASSRQREGHEQYF.